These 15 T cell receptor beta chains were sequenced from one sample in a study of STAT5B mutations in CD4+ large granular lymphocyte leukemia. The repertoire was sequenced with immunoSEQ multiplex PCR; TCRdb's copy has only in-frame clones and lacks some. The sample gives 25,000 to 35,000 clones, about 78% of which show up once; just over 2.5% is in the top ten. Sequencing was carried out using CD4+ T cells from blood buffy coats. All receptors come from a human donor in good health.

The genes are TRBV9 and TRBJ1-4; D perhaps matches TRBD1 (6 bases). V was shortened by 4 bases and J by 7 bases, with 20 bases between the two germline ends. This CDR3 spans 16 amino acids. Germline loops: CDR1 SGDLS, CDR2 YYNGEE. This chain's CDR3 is CASSPRGGFGSEKLFF. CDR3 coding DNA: TGTGCCAGCAGCCCGAGGGGGGGGTTTGGGTCTGAAAAACTGTTTTTT.

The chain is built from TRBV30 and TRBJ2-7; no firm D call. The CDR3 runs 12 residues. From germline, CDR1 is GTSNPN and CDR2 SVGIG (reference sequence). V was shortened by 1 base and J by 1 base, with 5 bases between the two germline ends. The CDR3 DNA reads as TGTGCCTGGAGTGATGGGTCCTACGAGCAGTACTTC. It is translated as CAWSDGSYEQYF.

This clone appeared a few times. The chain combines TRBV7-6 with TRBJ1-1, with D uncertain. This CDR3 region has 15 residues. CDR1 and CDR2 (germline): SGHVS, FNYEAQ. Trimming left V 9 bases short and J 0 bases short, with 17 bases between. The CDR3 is CASRLTPIMNTEAFF. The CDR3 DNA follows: TGTGCCAGTCGTTTAACCCCAATTATGAACACTGAAGCTTTCTTT.

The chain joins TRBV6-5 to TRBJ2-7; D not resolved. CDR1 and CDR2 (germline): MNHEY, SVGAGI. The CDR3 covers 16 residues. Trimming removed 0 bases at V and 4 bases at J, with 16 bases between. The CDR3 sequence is CASSYSTIAIGYEQYF. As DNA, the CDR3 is TGTGCCAGCAGTTACTCGACAATTGCCATTGGGTACGAGCAGTACTTC.

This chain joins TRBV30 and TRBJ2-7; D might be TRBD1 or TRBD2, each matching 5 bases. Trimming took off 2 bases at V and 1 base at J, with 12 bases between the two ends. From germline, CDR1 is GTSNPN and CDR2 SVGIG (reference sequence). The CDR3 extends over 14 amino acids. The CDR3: CAWSSGTGSYEQYF. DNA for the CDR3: TGTGCCTGGAGTTCCGGGACGGGGTCCTACGAGCAGTACTTC.

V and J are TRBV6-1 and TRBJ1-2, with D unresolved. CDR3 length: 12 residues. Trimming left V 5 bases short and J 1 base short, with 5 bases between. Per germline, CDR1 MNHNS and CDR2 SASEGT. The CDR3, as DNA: TGTGCCAGCAGTAACAGTAACTATGGCTACACCTTC. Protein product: CASSNSNYGYTF.

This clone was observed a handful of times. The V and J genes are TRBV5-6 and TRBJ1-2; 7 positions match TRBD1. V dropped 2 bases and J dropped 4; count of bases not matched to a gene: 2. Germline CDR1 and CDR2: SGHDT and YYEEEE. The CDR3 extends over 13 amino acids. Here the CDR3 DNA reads TGTGCCAGCAGCTTCGGACAGGCCTATGGCTACACCTTC. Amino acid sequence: CASSFGQAYGYTF. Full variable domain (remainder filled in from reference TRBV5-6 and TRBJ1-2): DAGVTQSPTHLIKTRGQQVTLRCSPKSGHDTVSWYQQALGQGPQFIFQYYEEEERQRGNFPDRFSGHQFPNYSSELNVNALLLGDSALYLCASSFGQAYGYTFGSGTRLTVV.

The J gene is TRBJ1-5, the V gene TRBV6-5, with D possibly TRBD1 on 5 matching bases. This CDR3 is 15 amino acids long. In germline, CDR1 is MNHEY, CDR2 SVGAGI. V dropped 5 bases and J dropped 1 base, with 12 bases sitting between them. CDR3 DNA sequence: TGTGCCAGCAGTCCAGGGTTTAGGAGCAATCAGCCCCAGCATTTT. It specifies CASSPGFRSNQPQHF.

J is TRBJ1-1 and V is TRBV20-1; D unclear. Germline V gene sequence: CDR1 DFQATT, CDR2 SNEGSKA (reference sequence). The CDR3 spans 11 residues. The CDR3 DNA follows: TGCAGCCTGAGTATCGGGGCTGAAGCTTTCTTT. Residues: CSLSIGAEAFF.

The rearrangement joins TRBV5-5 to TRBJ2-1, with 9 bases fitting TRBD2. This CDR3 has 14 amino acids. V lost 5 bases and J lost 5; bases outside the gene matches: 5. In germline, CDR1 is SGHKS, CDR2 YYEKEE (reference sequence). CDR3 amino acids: CASRRSGSNNEQFF. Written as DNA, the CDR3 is TGTGCCAGCAGACGTAGCGGGAGTAACAATGAGCAGTTCTTC. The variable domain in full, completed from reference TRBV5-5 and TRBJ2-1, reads DAGVTQSPTHLIKTRGQQVTLRCSPISGHKSVSWYQQVLGQGPQFIFQYYEKEERGRGNFPDRFSARQFPNYSSELNVNALLLGDSALYLCASRRSGSNNEQFFGPGTRLTVL.

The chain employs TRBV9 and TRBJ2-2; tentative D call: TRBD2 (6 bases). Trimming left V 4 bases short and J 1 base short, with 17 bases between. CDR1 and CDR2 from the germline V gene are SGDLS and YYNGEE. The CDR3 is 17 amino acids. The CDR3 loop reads CASSPTPSGLNTGELFF. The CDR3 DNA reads TGTGCCAGCAGCCCAACACCCTCGGGACTGAACACCGGGGAGCTGTTTTTT.

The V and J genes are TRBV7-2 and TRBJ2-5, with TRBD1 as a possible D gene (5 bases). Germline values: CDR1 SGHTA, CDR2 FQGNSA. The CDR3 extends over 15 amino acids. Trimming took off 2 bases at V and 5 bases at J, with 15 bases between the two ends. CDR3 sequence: CASSLSGYGRETQYF. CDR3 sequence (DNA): TGTGCCAGCAGCTTATCAGGGTACGGGCGGGAGACCCAGTACTTC.

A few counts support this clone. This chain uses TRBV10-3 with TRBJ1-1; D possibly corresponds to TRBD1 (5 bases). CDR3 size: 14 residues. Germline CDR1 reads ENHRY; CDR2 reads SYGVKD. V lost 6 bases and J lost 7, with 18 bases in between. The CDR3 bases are TGTGCCATCAGAAGGCAGACAGAGGCATTTGAAGCTTTCTTT. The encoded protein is CAIRRQTEAFEAFF.

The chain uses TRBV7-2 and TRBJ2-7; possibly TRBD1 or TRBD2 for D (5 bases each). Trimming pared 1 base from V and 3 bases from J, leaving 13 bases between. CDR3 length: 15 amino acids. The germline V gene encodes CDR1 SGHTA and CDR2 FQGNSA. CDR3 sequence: CASSLVGVGDYEQYF. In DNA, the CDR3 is TGTGCCAGCAGCTTAGTCGGGGTGGGGGACTACGAGCAGTACTTC.

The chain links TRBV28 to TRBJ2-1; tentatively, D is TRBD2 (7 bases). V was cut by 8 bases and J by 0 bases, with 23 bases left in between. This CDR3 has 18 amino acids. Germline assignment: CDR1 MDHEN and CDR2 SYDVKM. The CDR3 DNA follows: TGTGCCAGCGGATCGTTGCGGGGGCTATTCAGCTCCTACAATGAGCAGTTCTTC. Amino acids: CASGSLRGLFSSYNEQFF.